This TCR beta chain was identified in a study of blood T cell repertoires in COVID-19. V lost 0 bases and J 6 bases, leaving 10 bases between the germline ends. Germline-derived CDR1 and CDR2 are GTSNPN and SVGIG (reference sequence). The CDR3 runs 13 residues. Generated by immunoSEQ multiplex PCR, the TCRdb table keeps only in-frame clones and is missing some. The sample yields over 250,000 clones, approximately 86% seen once. The clonotype comes from a woman younger than 35 who had recovered from COVID-19. The sample comprised PBMCs or T cells enriched from blood (not recorded which). The rearrangement uses TRBV30 and TRBJ2-3; TRBD2 might be the D (5 bases). The CDR3 here is CAWSVRDRDTQYF. CDR3 coding DNA: TGTGCCTGGAGTGTACGGGATCGGGATACGCAGTATTTT.